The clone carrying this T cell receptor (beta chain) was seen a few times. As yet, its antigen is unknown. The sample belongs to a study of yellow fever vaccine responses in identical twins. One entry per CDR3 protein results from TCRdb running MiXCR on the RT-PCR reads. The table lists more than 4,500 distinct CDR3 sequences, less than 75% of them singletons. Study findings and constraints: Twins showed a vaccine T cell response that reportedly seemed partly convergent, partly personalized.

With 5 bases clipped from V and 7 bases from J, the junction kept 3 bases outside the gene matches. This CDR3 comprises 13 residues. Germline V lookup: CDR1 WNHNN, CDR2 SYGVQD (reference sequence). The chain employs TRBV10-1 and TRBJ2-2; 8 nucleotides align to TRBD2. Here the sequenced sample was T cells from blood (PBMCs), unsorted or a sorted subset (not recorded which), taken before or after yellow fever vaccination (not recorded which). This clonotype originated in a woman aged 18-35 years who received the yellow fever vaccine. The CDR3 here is CASSPSGSGELFF. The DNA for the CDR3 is TGCGCCAGCAGTCCCAGCGGGAGCGGGGAGCTGTTTTTT.